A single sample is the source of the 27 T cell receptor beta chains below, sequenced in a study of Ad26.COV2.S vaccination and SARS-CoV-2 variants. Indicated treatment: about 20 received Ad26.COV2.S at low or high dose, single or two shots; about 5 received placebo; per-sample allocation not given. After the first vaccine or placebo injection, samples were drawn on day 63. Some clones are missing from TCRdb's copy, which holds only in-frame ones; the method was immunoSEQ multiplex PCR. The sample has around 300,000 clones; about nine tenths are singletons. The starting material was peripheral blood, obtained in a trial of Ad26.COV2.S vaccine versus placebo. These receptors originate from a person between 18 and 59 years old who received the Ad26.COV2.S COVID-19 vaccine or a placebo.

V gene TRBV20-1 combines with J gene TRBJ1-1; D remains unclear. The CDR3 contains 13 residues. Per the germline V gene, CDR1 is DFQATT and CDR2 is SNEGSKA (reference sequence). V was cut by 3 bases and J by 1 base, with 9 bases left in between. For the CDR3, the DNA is TGCAGTGCTAGTCTTGGCAGGAACACTGAAGCTTTCTTT. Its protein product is CSASLGRNTEAFF.

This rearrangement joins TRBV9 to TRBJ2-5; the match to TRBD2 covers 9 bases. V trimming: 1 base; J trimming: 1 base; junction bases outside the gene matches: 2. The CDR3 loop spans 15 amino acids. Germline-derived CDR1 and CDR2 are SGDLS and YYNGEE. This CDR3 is CASSVSGGFQETQYF. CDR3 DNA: TGTGCCAGCAGCGTAAGCGGGGGGTTCCAAGAGACCCAGTACTTC.

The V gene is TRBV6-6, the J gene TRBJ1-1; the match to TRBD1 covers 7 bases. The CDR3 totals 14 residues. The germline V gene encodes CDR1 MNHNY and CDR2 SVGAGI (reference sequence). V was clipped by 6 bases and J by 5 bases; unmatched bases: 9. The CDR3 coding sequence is TGTGCCAGCAGGCTGACAGGGAGGCAAACTGAAGCTTTCTTT. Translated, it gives CASRLTGRQTEAFF.

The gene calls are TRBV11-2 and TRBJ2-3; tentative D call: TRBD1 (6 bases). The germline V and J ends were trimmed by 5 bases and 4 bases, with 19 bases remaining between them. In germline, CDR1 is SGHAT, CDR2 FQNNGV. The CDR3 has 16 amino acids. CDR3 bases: TGTGCCAGCAGCCCCCACAGGGACGATTCTTCAGATACGCAGTATTTT. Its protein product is CASSPHRDDSSDTQYF.

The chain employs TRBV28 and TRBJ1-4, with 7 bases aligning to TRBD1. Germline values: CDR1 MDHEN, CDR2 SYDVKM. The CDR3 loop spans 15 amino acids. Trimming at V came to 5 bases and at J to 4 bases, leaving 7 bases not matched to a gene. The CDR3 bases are TGTGCCAGCAGTGCCCCAGGGGGTTATAATGAAAAACTGTTTTTT. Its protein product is CASSAPGGYNEKLFF. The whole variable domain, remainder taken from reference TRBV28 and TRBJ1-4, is DVKVTQSSRYLVKRTGEKVFLECVQDMDHENMFWYRQDPGLGLRLIYFSYDVKMKEKGDIPEGYSVSREKKERFSLILESASTNQTSMYLCASSAPGGYNEKLFFGSGTQLSVL.

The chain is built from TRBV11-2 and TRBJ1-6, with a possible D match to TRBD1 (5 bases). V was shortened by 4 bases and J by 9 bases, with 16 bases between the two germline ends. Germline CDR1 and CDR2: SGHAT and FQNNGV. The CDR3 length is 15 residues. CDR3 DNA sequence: TGTGCCAGCAGCTCCCTTTTGGGGCGGGGTTCACCCCTCCACTTT. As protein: CASSSLLGRGSPLHF.

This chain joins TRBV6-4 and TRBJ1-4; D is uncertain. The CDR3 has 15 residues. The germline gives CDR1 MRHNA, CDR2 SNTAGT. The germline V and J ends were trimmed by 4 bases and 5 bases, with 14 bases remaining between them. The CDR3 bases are TGTGCCAGCAGTGCCCAATGGGGTGTAAATGAAAAACTGTTTTTT. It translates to CASSAQWGVNEKLFF.

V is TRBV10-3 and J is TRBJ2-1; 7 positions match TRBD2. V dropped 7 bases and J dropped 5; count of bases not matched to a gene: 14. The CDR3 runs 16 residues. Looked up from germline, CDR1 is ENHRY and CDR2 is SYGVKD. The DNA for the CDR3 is TGTGCCATCACGCCTACTCGGGGGGTCGACAACAATGAGCAGTTCTTC. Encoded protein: CAITPTRGVDNNEQFF.

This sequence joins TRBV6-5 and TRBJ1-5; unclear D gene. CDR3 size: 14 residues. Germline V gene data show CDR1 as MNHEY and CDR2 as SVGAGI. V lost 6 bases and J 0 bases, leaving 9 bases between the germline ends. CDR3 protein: CASSLVNSNQPQHF. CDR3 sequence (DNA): TGTGCCAGCAGCCTAGTAAATAGCAATCAGCCCCAGCATTTT.

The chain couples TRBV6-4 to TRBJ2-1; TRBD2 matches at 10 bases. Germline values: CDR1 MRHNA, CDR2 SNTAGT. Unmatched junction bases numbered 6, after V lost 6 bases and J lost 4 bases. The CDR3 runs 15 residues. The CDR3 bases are TGTGCCAGCAGCGGACGGACTAGCGGTTACAATGAGCAGTTCTTC. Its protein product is CASSGRTSGYNEQFF.

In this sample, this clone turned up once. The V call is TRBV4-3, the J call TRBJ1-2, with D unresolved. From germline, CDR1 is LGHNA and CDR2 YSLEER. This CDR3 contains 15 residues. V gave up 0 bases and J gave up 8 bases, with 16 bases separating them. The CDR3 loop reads CASSQDHHPDGGYTF. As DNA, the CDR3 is TGCGCCAGCAGCCAAGATCATCACCCCGACGGGGGCTACACCTTC.

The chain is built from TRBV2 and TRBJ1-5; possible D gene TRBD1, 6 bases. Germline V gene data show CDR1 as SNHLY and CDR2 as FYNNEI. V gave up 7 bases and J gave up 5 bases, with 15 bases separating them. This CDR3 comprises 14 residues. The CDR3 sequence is CASNTGGAHQPQHF. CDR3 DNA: TGTGCCAGCAACACCGGGGGGGCCCATCAGCCCCAGCATTTT.

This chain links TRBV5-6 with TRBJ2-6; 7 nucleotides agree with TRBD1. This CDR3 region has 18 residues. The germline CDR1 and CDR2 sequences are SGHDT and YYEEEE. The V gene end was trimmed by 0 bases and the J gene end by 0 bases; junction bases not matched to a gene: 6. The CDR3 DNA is TGTGCCAGCAGCTTGGTTGCAGGGGGTATCTCTGGGGCCAACGTCCTGACTTTC. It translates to CASSLVAGGISGANVLTF.

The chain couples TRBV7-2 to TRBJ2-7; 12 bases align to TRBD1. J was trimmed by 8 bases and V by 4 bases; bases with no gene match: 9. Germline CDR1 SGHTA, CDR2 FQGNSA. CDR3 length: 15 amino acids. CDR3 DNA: TGTGCCAGCAGCTCGTCCGGGACAGGGGGCCTCAAGCAGTACTTC. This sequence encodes CASSSSGTGGLKQYF.

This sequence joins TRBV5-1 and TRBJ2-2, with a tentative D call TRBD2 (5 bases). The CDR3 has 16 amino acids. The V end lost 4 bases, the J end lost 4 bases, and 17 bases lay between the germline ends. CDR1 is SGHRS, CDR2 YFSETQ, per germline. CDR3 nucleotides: TGCGCCAGCAGCGATACCCGAGGGCCGATCACCGGGGAGCTGTTTTTT. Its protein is CASSDTRGPITGELFF. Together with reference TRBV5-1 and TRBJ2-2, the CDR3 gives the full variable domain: KAGVTQTPRYLIKTRGQQVTLSCSPISGHRSVSWYQQTPGQGLQFLFEYFSETQRNKGNFPGRFSGRQFSNSRSEMNVSTLELGDSALYLCASSDTRGPITGELFFGEGSRLTVL.

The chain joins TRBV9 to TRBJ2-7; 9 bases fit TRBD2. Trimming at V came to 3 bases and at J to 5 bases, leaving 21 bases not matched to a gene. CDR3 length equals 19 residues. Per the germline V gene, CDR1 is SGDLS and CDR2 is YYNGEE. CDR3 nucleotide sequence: TGTGCCAGCAGCGACTCGGCGAGTAGCGGGGGTTTCTTGGCGGACGAGCAGTACTTC. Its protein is CASSDSASSGGFLADEQYF.

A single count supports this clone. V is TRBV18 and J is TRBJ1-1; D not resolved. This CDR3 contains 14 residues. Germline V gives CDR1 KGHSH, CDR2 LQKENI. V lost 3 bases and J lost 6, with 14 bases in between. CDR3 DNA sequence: TGTGCCAGCTCACCGGGAAATGAAGGATCTGAAGCTTTCTTT. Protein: CASSPGNEGSEAFF.

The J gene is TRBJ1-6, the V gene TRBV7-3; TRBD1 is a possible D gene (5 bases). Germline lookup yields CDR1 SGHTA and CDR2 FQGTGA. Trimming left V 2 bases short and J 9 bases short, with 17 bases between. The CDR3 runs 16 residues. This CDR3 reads CASSLRPHDGASPLHF. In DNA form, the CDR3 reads TGTGCCAGCAGCTTACGACCGCATGACGGGGCTTCACCCCTCCACTTT.

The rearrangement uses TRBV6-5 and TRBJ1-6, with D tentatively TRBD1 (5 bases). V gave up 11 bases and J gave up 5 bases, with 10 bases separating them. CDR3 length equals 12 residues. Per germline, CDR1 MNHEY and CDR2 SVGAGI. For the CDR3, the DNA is TGTGCCGGGACTGTAAATAATTCACCCCTCCACTTT. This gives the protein CAGTVNNSPLHF.

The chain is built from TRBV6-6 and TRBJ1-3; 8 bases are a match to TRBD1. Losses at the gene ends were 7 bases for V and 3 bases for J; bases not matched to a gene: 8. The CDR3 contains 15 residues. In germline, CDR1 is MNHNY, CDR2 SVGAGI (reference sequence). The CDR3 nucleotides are TGTGCCAGCAATTTAGACAGGGGAATTGGAAACACCATATATTTT. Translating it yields CASNLDRGIGNTIYF.

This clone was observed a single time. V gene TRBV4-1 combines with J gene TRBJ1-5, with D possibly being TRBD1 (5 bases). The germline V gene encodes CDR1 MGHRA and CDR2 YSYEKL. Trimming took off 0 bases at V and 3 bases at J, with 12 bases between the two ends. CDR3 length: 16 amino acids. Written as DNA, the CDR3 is TGCGCCAGCAGCCAAGACATTTCAGGGTCCAATCAGCCCCAGCATTTT. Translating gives CASSQDISGSNQPQHF.

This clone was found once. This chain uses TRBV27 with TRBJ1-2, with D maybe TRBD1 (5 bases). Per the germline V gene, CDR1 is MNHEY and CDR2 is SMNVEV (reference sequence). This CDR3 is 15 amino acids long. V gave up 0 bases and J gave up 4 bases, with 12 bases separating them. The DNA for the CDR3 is TGTGCCAGCAGTTTATCCTCCAGGGCTTTCTATGGCTACACCTTC. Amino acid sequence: CASSLSSRAFYGYTF.

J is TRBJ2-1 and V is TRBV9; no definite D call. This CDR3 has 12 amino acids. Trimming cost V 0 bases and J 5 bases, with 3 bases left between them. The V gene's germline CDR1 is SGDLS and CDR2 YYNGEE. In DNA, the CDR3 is TGTGCCAGCAGCGTAGCGGACAATGAGCAGTTCTTC. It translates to CASSVADNEQFF.

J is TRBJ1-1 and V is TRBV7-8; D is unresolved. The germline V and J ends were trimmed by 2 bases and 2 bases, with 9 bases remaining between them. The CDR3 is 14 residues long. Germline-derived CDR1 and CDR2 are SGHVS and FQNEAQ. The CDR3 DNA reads TGTGCCAGCAGCTTACAGGTCGCCAACACTGAAGCTTTCTTT. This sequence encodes CASSLQVANTEAFF.

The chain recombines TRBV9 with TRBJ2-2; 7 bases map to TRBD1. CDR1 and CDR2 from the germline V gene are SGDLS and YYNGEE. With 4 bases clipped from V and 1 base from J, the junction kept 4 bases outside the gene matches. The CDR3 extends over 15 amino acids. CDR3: CASSPRTGNTGELFF. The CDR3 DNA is TGTGCCAGCAGCCCTCGGACAGGGAACACCGGGGAGCTGTTTTTT. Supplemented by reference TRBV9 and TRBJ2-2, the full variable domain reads DSGVTQTPKHLITATGQRVTLRCSPRSGDLSVYWYQQSLDQGLQFLIQYYNGEERAKGNILERFSAQQFPDLHSELNLSSLELGDSALYFCASSPRTGNTGELFFGEGSRLTVL.

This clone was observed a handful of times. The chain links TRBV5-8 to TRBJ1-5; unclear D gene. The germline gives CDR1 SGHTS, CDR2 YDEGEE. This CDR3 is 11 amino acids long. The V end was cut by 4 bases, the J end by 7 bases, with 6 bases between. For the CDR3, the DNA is TGTGCCAGCAGCCAAGTACAGCCCCAGCATTTT. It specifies CASSQVQPQHF.

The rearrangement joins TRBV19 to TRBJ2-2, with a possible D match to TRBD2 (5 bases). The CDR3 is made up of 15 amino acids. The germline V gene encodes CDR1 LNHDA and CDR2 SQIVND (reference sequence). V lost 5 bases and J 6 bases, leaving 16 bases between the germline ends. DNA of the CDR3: TGTGCCAGTAGTTGGGGAACTAGTCTTTCCGGGGAGCTGTTTTTT. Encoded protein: CASSWGTSLSGELFF.